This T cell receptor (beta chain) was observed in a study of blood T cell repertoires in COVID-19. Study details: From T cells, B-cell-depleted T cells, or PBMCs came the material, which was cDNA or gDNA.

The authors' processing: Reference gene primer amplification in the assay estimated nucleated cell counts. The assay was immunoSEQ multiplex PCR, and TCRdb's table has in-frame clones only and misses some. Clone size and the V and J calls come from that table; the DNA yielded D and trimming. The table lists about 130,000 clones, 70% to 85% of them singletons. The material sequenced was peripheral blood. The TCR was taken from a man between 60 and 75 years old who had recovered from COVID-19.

The CDR3 is CASSTGYNSPLHF. DNA of the CDR3: TGTGCCTCTTCTACAGGGTATAATTCACCCCTCCACTTT. This chain links TRBV30 with TRBJ1-6; D may be TRBD1 (6 bases). The CDR3 sequence is 13 residues long. Trimming removed 7 bases from V and 4 bases from J, with 11 bases in between. Germline-derived CDR1 and CDR2 are GTSNPN and SVGIG (reference sequence).